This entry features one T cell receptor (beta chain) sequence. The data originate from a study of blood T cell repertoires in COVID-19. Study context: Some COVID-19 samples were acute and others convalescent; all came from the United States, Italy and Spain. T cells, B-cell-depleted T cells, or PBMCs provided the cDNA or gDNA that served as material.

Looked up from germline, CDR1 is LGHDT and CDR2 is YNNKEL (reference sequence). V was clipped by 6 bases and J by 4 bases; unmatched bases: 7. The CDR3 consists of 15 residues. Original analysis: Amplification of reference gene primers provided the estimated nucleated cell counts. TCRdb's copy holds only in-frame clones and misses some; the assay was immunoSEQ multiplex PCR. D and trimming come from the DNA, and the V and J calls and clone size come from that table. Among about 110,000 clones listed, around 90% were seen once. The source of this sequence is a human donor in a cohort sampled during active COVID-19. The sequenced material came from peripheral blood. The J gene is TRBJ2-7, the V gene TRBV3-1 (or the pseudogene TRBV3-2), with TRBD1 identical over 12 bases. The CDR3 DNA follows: TGTGCCAGCAGTCTTGGGACAGGGGGCAAGTACGAGCAGTACTTC. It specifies CASSLGTGGKYEQYF.